What follows are 15 T cell receptor beta chains derived from one specimen sequenced in a study of post-analysis software for immune sequencing data. Study results and limitations: Patients carried roughly 5 TRBV segments more frequently than controls did, and TRBV5-6, TRBV5-1 and TRBV20-1 were among them.

These TCRs are of unknown antigen specificity. Unique molecular identifiers were present in the TCR beta cDNA libraries. TCRdb re-called the PCR reads with MiXCR, one entry per CDR3 protein. The sample yields hundreds of thousands of distinct CDR3 sequences, around 60% seen once. Sequenced material: blood. These receptors came from a girl under 10 years old with multiple sclerosis.

J is TRBJ2-5 and V is TRBV6-2 or TRBV6-3, with D perhaps TRBD1 or TRBD2 (5 bases each). CDR1 is MNHEY, CDR2 SVGEGT, per germline. The V end was cut by 2 bases, the J end by 4 bases, with 14 bases between. The length of the CDR3 is 15 residues. The CDR3 is CASSYGGSLGETQYF. For the CDR3, the DNA is TGTGCCAGCAGTTACGGGGGTAGCCTGGGAGAGACCCAGTACTTC.

The J gene is TRBJ2-5, the V gene TRBV29-1, with a tentative D call TRBD1 (7 bases). V was clipped by 4 bases and J by 8 bases, with 26 bases between them. The CDR3 covers 16 residues. CDR1 is SQVTM and CDR2 is ANQGSEA in the germline V gene. The CDR3 spells CSVVPQGGGRRDTQYF. The CDR3 DNA reads TGCAGCGTTGTTCCCCAGGGGGGCGGAAGACGAGATACCCAGTACTTC. Full variable domain (remainder filled in from reference TRBV29-1 and TRBJ2-5): SAVISQKPSRDICQRGTSLTIQCQVDSQVTMMFWYRQQPGQSLTLIATANQGSEATYESGFVIDKFPISRPNLTFSTLTVSNMSPEDSSIYLCSVVPQGGGRRDTQYFGPGTRLLVL.

This clonotype occurred a few times. The V gene is TRBV11-2, the J gene TRBJ1-2; 10 bases agree with TRBD1. J gave up 4 bases and V 5 bases, and 7 bases lay outside the gene matches. This CDR3 has 15 residues. The germline V gene has CDR1 SGHAT and CDR2 FQNNGV. The CDR3 region has the DNA TGTGCCAGCAGCCACGGGACAGGGGATCTCTATGGCTACACCTTC. Protein sequence: CASSHGTGDLYGYTF.

This clonotype was detected only a few times. V is TRBV20-1 and J is TRBJ2-6, with no clear D. CDR3 size: 15 residues. The germline V gene encodes CDR1 DFQATT and CDR2 SNEGSKA (reference sequence). Between the trimmed V and J ends, which lost 3 bases and 0 bases, there was a span of 9 bases. As DNA, the CDR3 is TGCAGTGCTAGGGGAACTTCCTCTGGGGCCAACGTCCTGACTTTC. Its protein is CSARGTSSGANVLTF.

This rearrangement joins TRBV7-2 to TRBJ1-5; D is perhaps TRBD1 (6 bases). Looked up from germline, CDR1 is SGHTA and CDR2 is FQGNSA. The CDR3 length is 14 residues. Trimming took 2 bases from V and 6 from J, leaving 11 bases between them. This CDR3 is CASSLIRGGQPQHF. DNA for the CDR3: TGTGCCAGCAGCTTAATCAGGGGAGGTCAGCCCCAGCATTTT.

The V and J genes are TRBV20-1 and TRBJ1-2; TRBD1 matches at 10 bases. The CDR3 length is 13 residues. J was trimmed by 5 bases and V by 2 bases; bases with no gene match: 2. Germline CDR1 DFQATT, CDR2 SNEGSKA (reference sequence). This CDR3 is CSARSGQGYGYTF. CDR3 bases: TGCAGTGCTAGATCGGGACAGGGGTATGGCTACACCTTC.

This chain connects TRBV13 to TRBJ2-3; D uncertain. The CDR3 contains 15 residues. Germline V gene sequence: CDR1 PRHDT, CDR2 FYEKMQ (reference sequence). With 0 bases removed from V and 0 bases from J, the gap between germline ends came to 7 bases. In nucleotides, the CDR3 is TGTGCCAGCAGCTTAGGGAGCCAGAGCACAGATACGCAGTATTTT. This codes for CASSLGSQSTDTQYF.

The chain carries TRBV20-1 and TRBJ2-4; 12 nucleotides match TRBD2. The CDR3 covers 16 residues. CDR1 and CDR2 from the germline V gene are DFQATT and SNEGSKA (reference sequence). V lost 5 bases to trimming and J lost 1 base; unmatched junction nucleotides: 6. The CDR3 loop is CSARLAGALAKNIQYF. Here the CDR3 DNA reads TGCAGTGCTCGACTAGCGGGAGCGCTGGCCAAAAACATTCAGTACTTC.

The gene calls are TRBV5-1 and TRBJ2-3; 8 positions match TRBD1. The CDR3 totals 15 residues. V gave up 2 bases and J gave up 4 bases; unmatched junction bases: 6. Germline V gene lookup returns CDR1 SGHRS and CDR2 YFSETQ. As DNA, the CDR3 is TGCGCCAGCAGCTTCGGACAGGGAGGCGCAGATACGCAGTATTTT. Translating gives CASSFGQGGADTQYF.

The V call is TRBV29-1, the J call TRBJ1-2, with TRBD1 as a possible D gene (5 bases). The germline CDR1 and CDR2 sequences are SQVTM and ANQGSEA. V dropped 3 bases and J dropped 3 bases, with 5 bases sitting between them. CDR3 length: 11 residues. Here the CDR3 reads CSVDRDYGYTF. The CDR3 DNA sequence: TGCAGCGTTGACAGGGACTATGGCTACACCTTC.

The rearrangement joins TRBV5-1 to TRBJ2-1; 9 bases map to TRBD2. V shed 0 bases, J shed 14 bases, and the junction held 6 bases outside the gene matches. The CDR3 totals 13 residues. From germline, CDR1 is SGHRS and CDR2 YFSETQ. CDR3 coding DNA: TGCGCCAGCAGCTTGGCGCGGGGGGGCCAAGAGTTCTTC. It encodes CASSLARGGQEFF.

The CDR3 is CASSRGTRGPDTQYF. As DNA, the CDR3 is TGTGCCAGCAGCCGAGGGACGAGGGGCCCGGATACGCAGTATTTT. The rearrangement joins TRBV7-2 to TRBJ2-3, with D possibly being TRBD1 or TRBD2 (5 bases each). Germline lookup yields CDR1 SGHTA and CDR2 FQGNSA. The CDR3 runs to 15 residues. V was trimmed by 5 bases and J by 6 bases, leaving 18 bases between them.

The chain uses TRBV3-1 and TRBJ1-1; maybe TRBD1 (5 bases). The CDR3 sequence is 15 residues long. V was cut by 6 bases and J by 1 base, with 15 bases left in between. Germline V gene lookup returns CDR1 LGHDT and CDR2 YNNKEL (reference sequence). The CDR3 is CASSGDVGENTEAFF. DNA of the CDR3: TGTGCCAGCAGTGGGGACGTGGGGGAGAACACTGAAGCTTTCTTT.

J is TRBJ1-5 and V is TRBV5-1; D gene ambiguous. CDR3 length: 14 residues. V was cut by 0 bases and J by 9 bases, with 13 bases left in between. Per germline, CDR1 SGHRS and CDR2 YFSETQ. CDR3 sequence (DNA): TGCGCCAGCAGCTTGGAGGGCACCCCGGGGCCCCAGCATTTT. Its translation is CASSLEGTPGPQHF.

The rearrangement links TRBV5-1 to TRBJ2-7; D may be TRBD1 (6 bases). V was trimmed by 4 bases and J by 6 bases, leaving 14 bases between them. The germline gives CDR1 SGHRS, CDR2 YFSETQ. The CDR3 length is 13 residues. In DNA, the CDR3 is TGCGCCAGCAGCGGGGGCCATCAACGCGAGCAGTACTTC. Its translation is CASSGGHQREQYF. Looking up the rest from reference TRBV5-1 and TRBJ2-7 gives the full variable domain: KAGVTQTPRYLIKTRGQQVTLSCSPISGHRSVSWYQQTPGQGLQFLFEYFSETQRNKGNFPGRFSGRQFSNSRSEMNVSTLELGDSALYLCASSGGHQREQYFGPGTRLTVT.